One sample yielded the 26 T cell receptor beta chains listed below, sequenced in a study of blood T cell repertoires in COVID-19. Profiling relied on immunoSEQ multiplex PCR, and the TCRdb table lists in-frame clones only, not all of them. The sample records more than 250,000 clones, about 87% being singletons. Sequenced: peripheral blood. These receptors were obtained from a woman in her thirties with COVID-19, enrolled during active disease.

This rearrangement joins TRBV7-9 to TRBJ2-2; D remains ambiguous. V was trimmed by 3 bases and J by 4 bases, leaving 9 bases between them. Germline CDR1 is SEHNR and CDR2 is FQNEAQ (reference sequence). The length of the CDR3 is 14 residues. The CDR3 region is CASSLLRSTGELFF. CDR3 DNA: TGTGCCAGCAGCTTGCTCAGGTCCACCGGGGAGCTGTTTTTT.

DNA of the CDR3: TGTGCCAGCTCACCACAGAGCTCTGGAAACACCATATATTTT. Protein: CASSPQSSGNTIYF. The V and J genes are TRBV18 and TRBJ1-3; D ambiguous. CDR1 KGHSH and CDR2 LQKENI come from the germline V gene. This CDR3 has 14 amino acids. Deletions cut 1 base from V and 0 bases from J, with 4 bases between.

The genes are TRBV2 and TRBJ2-6; D is perhaps TRBD2 (6 bases). The CDR3 sequence is 15 residues long. CDR1 SNHLY and CDR2 FYNNEI come from the germline V gene. Deletions cut 3 bases from V and 3 bases from J, with 9 bases between. This CDR3 is CASSEWGLGANVLTF. In DNA, the CDR3 is TGTGCCAGCAGTGAGTGGGGACTTGGGGCCAACGTCCTGACTTTC.

The chain joins TRBV5-6 to TRBJ2-3, with a tentative D call TRBD1 (5 bases). The V gene's germline CDR1 is SGHDT and CDR2 YYEEEE. V lost 1 base to trimming and J lost 5 bases, with 11 bases between them. The CDR3 runs 14 residues. CDR3 sequence (DNA): TGTGCCAGCAGCTTGTCAGGGCTCAGAGATACGCAGTATTTT. This translates into CASSLSGLRDTQYF.

The chain carries TRBV6-5 and TRBJ1-1; 12 bases map to TRBD1. Looked up from germline, CDR1 is MNHEY and CDR2 is SVGAGI. The CDR3 consists of 15 residues. Losses at the gene ends were 8 bases for V and 7 bases for J; bases not matched to a gene: 11. The DNA for the CDR3 is TGTGCCAGCCAAACCTGGGACAGGGGGCCGGATGAAGCTTTCTTT. Translating gives CASQTWDRGPDEAFF.

The rearrangement links TRBV5-6 to TRBJ1-1, with unresolved D. V lost 0 bases and J 5 bases, leaving 5 bases between the germline ends. In germline, CDR1 is SGHDT, CDR2 YYEEEE. The CDR3 runs to 12 residues. For the CDR3, the DNA is TGTGCCAGCAGCTTGGCTCAGACTGAAGCTTTCTTT. Encoded protein: CASSLAQTEAFF.

V is TRBV6-1 and J is TRBJ1-5, with D possibly TRBD1 on 6 matching bases. The germline gives CDR1 MNHNS, CDR2 SASEGT. The V end was cut by 1 base, the J end by 6 bases, with 16 bases between. CDR3 size: 16 residues. The CDR3 region has the DNA TGTGCCAGCAGTGAAGATTCCGGGACACCTAGTCAGCCCCAGCATTTT. Encoded protein: CASSEDSGTPSQPQHF.

This clone was observed a single time. The CDR3 region has the DNA TGTGCCAGCGTCGCCCGGGACAGCTTTAACTATGGCTACACCTTC. Protein: CASVARDSFNYGYTF. The V and J genes are TRBV2 and TRBJ1-2; the match to TRBD1 covers 7 bases. From germline, CDR1 is SNHLY and CDR2 FYNNEI. CDR3 length equals 15 residues. Trimming removed 8 bases from V and 1 base from J; junction bases left unmatched: 10.

The V and J genes are TRBV19 and TRBJ2-5, with D maybe TRBD2 (6 bases). The germline V gene encodes CDR1 LNHDA and CDR2 SQIVND (reference sequence). V lost 5 bases, J lost 4 bases, and 17 bases lay in between. The CDR3 has 15 residues. The CDR3 reads CASSGSRDFIETQYF. The CDR3 DNA sequence: TGTGCCAGTAGTGGGTCCCGGGACTTTATAGAGACCCAGTACTTC.

The V and J genes are TRBV6-2 or TRBV6-3 and TRBJ2-4; 10 positions agree with TRBD2. The V and J ends lost 4 bases and 8 bases, in that order; junction bases with no gene match: 8. The CDR3 consists of 15 residues. Germline V gene lookup returns CDR1 MNHEY and CDR2 SVGEGT. CDR3 in amino acids: CASSLAAGGSDIQYF. CDR3 DNA: TGTGCCAGCAGTTTAGCAGCGGGGGGGTCGGACATTCAGTACTTC.

This chain connects TRBV6-5 to TRBJ2-7; 9 bases are shared with TRBD2. With V trimmed by 2 bases and J by 4 bases, 6 bases remained unmatched. In germline, CDR1 is MNHEY, CDR2 SVGAGI. This CDR3 is 15 amino acids long. CDR3 sequence reads: CASSYGSSGGYEQYF. In DNA form, the CDR3 reads TGTGCCAGCAGTTACGGTTCCAGCGGGGGGTACGAGCAGTACTTC.

As concerns this clone: This same CDR3 is encoded by further DNA sequences in the sample. The gene calls are TRBV6-5 and TRBJ1-5; the D gene is possibly TRBD1 (6 bases). Germline V gene data show CDR1 as MNHEY and CDR2 as SVGAGI. With 0 bases removed from V and 4 bases from J, the gap between germline ends came to 7 bases. The CDR3 runs 14 residues. CDR3 region: CASSYSQGNQPQHF. The CDR3 DNA reads TGTGCCAGCAGTTACTCTCAGGGGAATCAGCCCCAGCATTTT.

J is TRBJ1-1 and V is TRBV7-3, with D maybe TRBD1 (6 bases). The ends were cut back, 5 bases at V and 4 bases at J, with 17 bases in the middle. Germline CDR1 SGHTA, CDR2 FQGTGA. The length of the CDR3 is 15 residues. The CDR3 region is CASSVTGQRSTEAFF. The CDR3 coding sequence is TGTGCCAGCAGCGTCACGGGACAAAGGAGCACTGAAGCTTTCTTT.

This clone was counted a few times. In DNA form, the CDR3 reads TGTGCCAGCAGCTATACAGGGTTATGGGAGACCCAGTACTTC. Protein product: CASSYTGLWETQYF. The chain is built from TRBV5-8 and TRBJ2-5; perhaps TRBD1 as D (6 bases). Germline V gene data show CDR1 as SGHTS and CDR2 as YDEGEE. The CDR3 is 14 amino acids. Trimming left V 3 bases short and J 5 bases short, with 14 bases between.

The chain uses TRBV7-2 and TRBJ1-6; D remains ambiguous. Trimming cost V 5 bases and J 6 bases, with 8 bases left between them. CDR3 length equals 13 residues. Germline V gene lookup returns CDR1 SGHTA and CDR2 FQGNSA. Here the CDR3 reads CASSPLTNSPLHF. The CDR3 nucleotides read TGTGCCAGCAGCCCCCTAACTAATTCACCCCTCCACTTT.

This clone has just one count. The CDR3: CASSERGQFGELFF. CDR3 in DNA: TGTGCCAGCAGTGAGCGGGGTCAATTCGGGGAGCTGTTTTTT. The chain has TRBV2 and TRBJ2-2; weak D call: TRBD2 (6 bases). Germline-derived CDR1 and CDR2 are SNHLY and FYNNEI. V was trimmed by 3 bases and J by 7 bases, leaving 12 bases between them. The length of the CDR3 is 14 residues.

V is TRBV7-2 and J is TRBJ1-2; 7 positions agree with TRBD1. Germline V lookup: CDR1 SGHTA, CDR2 FQGNSA. The CDR3 runs 15 residues. Trimming removed 3 bases from V and 3 bases from J; junction bases left unmatched: 7. The CDR3 is CASSFEGAGYYGYTF. The CDR3 coding sequence is TGTGCCAGCAGCTTTGAGGGGGCAGGGTACTATGGCTACACCTTC.

The chain couples TRBV4-1 to TRBJ2-5; 9 bases are a match to TRBD1. The CDR3 consists of 16 residues. Per the germline V gene, CDR1 is MGHRA and CDR2 is YSYEKL. V trimming: 0 bases; J trimming: 5 bases; junction bases outside the gene matches: 7. CDR3 loop: CASSQDRGQGLETQYF. CDR3 DNA sequence: TGCGCCAGCAGCCAAGATAGGGGACAGGGATTGGAGACCCAGTACTTC.

The CDR3 here is CSVEWQGGADTQYF. The CDR3 region has the DNA TGCAGCGTTGAGTGGCAGGGGGGTGCAGATACGCAGTATTTT. The genes are TRBV29-1 and TRBJ2-3, with a weak D call TRBD1 (7 bases). Germline V gene data show CDR1 as SQVTM and CDR2 as ANQGSEA. There are 14 residues in the CDR3. The V end was cut by 3 bases, the J end by 4 bases, with 14 bases between.

The chain has TRBV3-1 (or the pseudogene TRBV3-2) and TRBJ1-2; D unclear. CDR1 LGHDT and CDR2 YNNKEL come from the germline V gene (reference sequence). CDR3 length: 15 amino acids. V was cut by 4 bases and J by 4 bases, with 16 bases left in between. CDR3 protein: CASSRVGRGGYGYTF. DNA of the CDR3: TGTGCCAGCAGCCGAGTCGGACGGGGAGGCTATGGCTACACCTTC.

About this clone itself: Distinct nucleotide sequences in the sample also encode this CDR3. The chain uses TRBV6-5 and TRBJ1-2, with 8 bases fitting TRBD1. V shed 9 bases, J shed 8 bases, and the junction held 5 bases outside the gene matches. Per germline, CDR1 MNHEY and CDR2 SVGAGI. The CDR3 is 11 amino acids. CDR3 residues: CASRTGNGYTF. In DNA, the CDR3 is TGTGCCAGTAGGACAGGGAACGGCTACACCTTC.

The CDR3 coding sequence is TGTGCCAGCAGCCTCGTTGGGGGTAGCGGGGGTGGTGAGCAGTTCTTC. This translates into CASSLVGGSGGGEQFF. The chain employs TRBV3-1 (or the pseudogene TRBV3-2) and TRBJ2-1; TRBD2 matches at 9 bases. The CDR3 runs to 16 residues. From germline, CDR1 is LGHDT and CDR2 YNNKEL (reference sequence). Germline trimming cut 4 bases from V and 9 bases from J; bases unmatched to any gene: 13.

The chain combines TRBV30 with TRBJ2-7, with 9 bases matching TRBD1. CDR3 length: 15 amino acids. CDR1 and CDR2 (germline): GTSNPN, SVGIG (reference sequence). With 3 bases clipped from V and 5 bases from J, the junction kept 11 bases outside the gene matches. The CDR3: CAWRGGTGIRNEQYF. The CDR3 region has the DNA TGTGCCTGGAGGGGAGGGACAGGGATTAGAAACGAGCAGTACTTC.

The chain uses TRBV29-1 and TRBJ2-4, with TRBD1 identical over 7 bases. This CDR3 region has 13 residues. V shed 6 bases and J 8 bases; nucleotides not matched to a gene: 10. Germline V gene sequence: CDR1 SQVTM, CDR2 ANQGSEA. CDR3 nucleotide sequence: TGCAGCGTGGGTCCGGACAGGCGGGACATTCAGTACTTC. Translated: CSVGPDRRDIQYF.

The rearrangement links TRBV9 to TRBJ1-2; 8 nucleotides agree with TRBD1. With 3 bases clipped from V and 6 bases from J, the junction kept 7 bases outside the gene matches. Germline V gene sequence: CDR1 SGDLS, CDR2 YYNGEE. CDR3 length: 14 residues. CDR3 sequence: CASSASHRGDGYTF. In DNA form, the CDR3 reads TGTGCCAGCAGCGCCTCCCACAGGGGGGATGGCTACACCTTC.

This clone is a singleton in its sample. This sequence joins TRBV5-6 and TRBJ2-2, with TRBD2 matching over 8 bases. The length of the CDR3 is 17 residues. The germline CDR1 and CDR2 sequences are SGHDT and YYEEEE. Trimming took 0 bases from V and 1 from J; bases not matched to a gene: 5. The CDR3 reads CASSLAGLAGNTGELFF. CDR3 sequence (DNA): TGTGCCAGCAGCTTGGCGGGGCTAGCGGGGAACACCGGGGAGCTGTTTTTT.